The rows below give T cell receptor beta chains drawn from one sample of a study of blood T cell repertoires in COVID-19. TCRdb keeps only in-frame clones here, not all; method: immunoSEQ multiplex PCR. The sample includes 65,000 to 80,000 clones, roughly 84% of them seen just once. Specimen: peripheral blood. These receptors all come from a human donor in a cohort sampled during active COVID-19. Both conserved end residues are part of each CDR3. Each record gives: J gene, D gene, clone size, V gene, CDR3 DNA, CDR3 protein. D genes are given only for firm matches. Part of the rows lack a size; the others show once, few, many or a class for expanded clones.

>TRBJ1-2|.|.|TRBV7-2
TGTGCCAGCGGTACTGAAGGGGCGATACGCGGCTACACCTTC
CASGTEGAIRGYTF
>TRBJ2-7|TRBD2|few|TRBV10-2
TGCGCCAGCAGGGGGACTAGCGGGGGGGCCTACGAGCAGTACTTC
CASRGTSGGAYEQYF
>TRBJ2-3|.|.|TRBV6-4
TGTGCCAGCAGGTCCGGGGATCCTTCAGATACGCAGTATTTT
CASRSGDPSDTQYF
>TRBJ1-3|.|once|TRBV28
TGTGCCAGCAGTTTGTTGGCAGGGAGAAACACCATATATTTT
CASSLLAGRNTIYF
>TRBJ1-5|.|.|TRBV5-5
TGTGCCAGCAGCTTGGAAGGGCAGGGTGCCCAGCCCCAGCATTTT
CASSLEGQGAQPQHF
>TRBJ2-1|TRBD1|few|TRBV3-1/TRBV3-2
TGTGCCAGCAGTTCCGACAGGGGGTTAGCCCTTGAGCAGTTCTTC
CASSSDRGLALEQFF
>TRBJ2-3|TRBD2|once|TRBV3-1/TRBV3-2
TGTGCCAGCAGCCAAGTAGCGGGGGGCCGCACAGATACGCAGTATTTT
CASSQVAGGRTDTQYF
>TRBJ2-7|.|.|TRBV7-9
TGTGCCAGCAGCCCCCAGACTGTGACCTACGAGCAGTACTTC
CASSPQTVTYEQYF
>TRBJ1-1|.|.|TRBV19
TGTGCCAGTAGTACGATTACGAGTATGAACACTGAAGCTTTCTTT
CASSTITSMNTEAFF
>TRBJ2-1|.|.|TRBV5-1
TGCGCCAGCAGCTCGACACAGGGGAGGAAGATAGATGAGCAGTTCTTC
CASSSTQGRKIDEQFF
>TRBJ2-3|TRBD1|.|TRBV19
TGTGCCAGTACCCCGGGGACAGGGGCGTTGGATACGCAGTATTTT
CASTPGTGALDTQYF
>TRBJ1-5|TRBD1|.|TRBV19
TGTGCCAGTAGTGTCGGGACAGGGTGGAATCAGCCCCAGCATTTT
CASSVGTGWNQPQHF
>TRBJ2-7|TRBD1|.|TRBV5-1
TGCGCCAGCAGTCGTCGGGACAGGGAATTGGACGAGCAGTACTTC
CASSRRDRELDEQYF
>TRBJ2-1|TRBD2|once|TRBV18
TGTGCCAGCTCACCATTCGTCGTTACCGGGACTAGCGGGATTAATGAGCAGTTCTTC
CASSPFVVTGTSGINEQFF
>TRBJ1-5|.|few|TRBV27
TGTGCCAGCAGTTTATACAGTAGCAATCAGCCCCAGCATTTT
CASSLYSSNQPQHF
>TRBJ1-4|.|.|TRBV28
TGTGCCAGCAGACTCACGTGGTGGGGCACTAATGAAAAACTGTTTTTT
CASRLTWWGTNEKLFF
>TRBJ1-2|TRBD1|.|TRBV5-6
TGTGCCAGCAGCCTCGGGACAGGGCGGCACTATGGCTACACCTTC
CASSLGTGRHYGYTF
>TRBJ2-5|.|.|TRBV7-2
TGTGCCGGGGGAGGACGTGAAGAGACCCAGTACTTC
CAGGGREETQYF
>TRBJ2-1|TRBD1|.|TRBV6-5
TGTGCCAGCTCCGGGACAGGGGATTTACATGAGCAGTTCTTC
CASSGTGDLHEQFF
>TRBJ1-1|.|.|TRBV7-9
TGTGCCAGCAGCCGGGGGTCTAACACTGAAGCTTTCTTT
CASSRGSNTEAFF
>TRBJ2-3|TRBD2|.|TRBV10-3
TGTGCCATCTCCGGGACTAGCGGGGGTGCAGATACGCAGTATTTT
CAISGTSGGADTQYF
>TRBJ1-6|TRBD1|.|TRBV27
TGTGCCAGCAGTCCCACCCGGACAGGGGCTCGGAATTCACCCCTCCACTTT
CASSPTRTGARNSPLHF
>TRBJ2-7|.|once|TRBV24-1
TGTGCCACCAGTGTCCAACCTCCGGGATCCTACGAGCAGTACTTC
CATSVQPPGSYEQYF
>TRBJ2-7|TRBD1|once|TRBV2
TGTGCCAGCAGTGTTAGCGGGACAGGGGCCTACGAGCAGTACTTC
CASSVSGTGAYEQYF
>TRBJ2-7|TRBD1|.|TRBV6-1
TGTGCCAGCAGTGACAGGGGGAGCTCCTACGAGCAGTACTTC
CASSDRGSSYEQYF
>TRBJ2-1|.|few|TRBV2
TGTGCCAGCAGGGAGGACCCCTGGGATGAGCAGTTCTTC
CASREDPWDEQFF